This is a list of T cell receptor beta chains from one sample in a study of early T cells in non-severe SARS-CoV-2 infection. Each CDR3 protein is one row after TCRdb ran MiXCR on the 5' RACE reads. The sample includes around 77,000 distinct CDR3 sequences, 10% of them seen just once. Sample: whole blood, taken at baseline. The receptors stem from an adult who was a healthcare worker with PCR-confirmed SARS-CoV-2 infection or an uninfected control (not recorded which). Each CDR3 is given with its conserved first and last residue. D genes are given only for firm matches. Some rows mark clone size as missing; the rest say once, few, many or name a class of expanded clone.

TRBV7-8	NA	TRBD2	TRBJ2-3	CASSLASGGGSTDTQYF	TGTGCCAGCAGCTTAGCGAGCGGGGGGGGTAGCACAGATACGCAGTATTTT
TRBV5-1	few	TRBD1	TRBJ1-1	CASSQRQGHTEAFF	TGCGCCAGCAGCCAGAGACAGGGACACACTGAAGCTTTCTTT
TRBV19	few	TRBD1	TRBJ1-5	CASRGQVGQPQHF	TGTGCCAGTCGAGGACAGGTTGGACAGCCCCAGCATTTT
TRBV10-3	many	NA	TRBJ2-3	CATRSQIGGTDTQYF	TGTGCCACCCGAAGTCAGATCGGGGGCACAGATACGCAGTATTTT
TRBV7-7	many	NA	TRBJ2-1	CASSLAGDNEQFF	TGTGCCAGCAGCTTAGCCGGGGACAATGAGCAGTTCTTC
TRBV2	NA	TRBD2	TRBJ2-2	CASTEGGTGELFF	TGTGCCAGCACGGAGGGAGGGACCGGGGAGCTGTTTTTT
TRBV20-1	many	TRBD1	TRBJ2-3	CSAADRATDTQYF	TGCAGTGCCGCGGACAGGGCGACAGATACGCAGTATTTT
TRBV7-8	NA	NA	TRBJ2-7	CASSMDLYEQYF	TGTGCCAGCAGTATGGACCTCTACGAGCAGTACTTC
TRBV20-1	many	TRBD1	TRBJ2-7	CSASPTPGTGGFYEQYF	TGCAGTGCTAGCCCCACTCCAGGGACAGGGGGCTTCTACGAGCAGTACTTC
TRBV9	NA	TRBD1	TRBJ2-5	CASSVGQGEETQYF	TGTGCCAGCAGCGTAGGGCAGGGGGAAGAGACCCAGTACTTC
TRBV11-3	few	TRBD2	TRBJ2-3	CASSPGLAATDTQYF	TGTGCCAGCAGTCCGGGACTAGCGGCCACAGATACGCAGTATTTT
TRBV7-9	few	TRBD1	TRBJ1-2	CASSSRDRIYGYTF	TGTGCCAGCAGCTCCCGGGACAGGATCTATGGCTACACCTTC
TRBV30	NA	TRBD1	TRBJ1-1	CASRQGMEAFF	TGTGCCTCTAGACAGGGAATGGAAGCTTTCTTT
TRBV5-1	few	NA	TRBJ2-2	CASSLIGTNTGELFF	TGCGCCAGCAGCTTGATAGGGACGAACACCGGGGAGCTGTTTTTT
TRBV6-5	NA	TRBD1	TRBJ1-1	CASSYDRGNTEAFF	TGTGCCAGCAGTTACGACAGGGGGAACACTGAAGCTTTCTTT
TRBV5-1	many	TRBD1	TRBJ1-1	CASSSTGGDTEAFF	TGCGCCAGCAGCTCCACAGGGGGGGACACTGAAGCTTTCTTT
TRBV6-2/TRBV6-3	few	NA	TRBJ1-2	CASSYSEAMGTYGYTF	TGTGCCAGCAGTTACTCGGAGGCTATGGGGACCTATGGCTACACCTTC
TRBV6-5	NA	NA	TRBJ2-1	CASRAGRGYYNEQFF	TGTGCCAGCAGAGCCGGACGGGGGTATTACAATGAGCAGTTCTTC
TRBV2	few	NA	TRBJ1-5	CASSVAPHSNQPQHF	TGTGCCAGCAGTGTGGCACCTCATAGCAATCAGCCCCAGCATTTT
TRBV27	few	NA	TRBJ1-1	CASITEGGKAFF	TGTGCCAGCATCACGGAGGGGGGGAAGGCTTTCTTT
TRBV3-1	few	TRBD2	TRBJ2-5	CASALTSGQETQYF	TGTGCCAGCGCACTCACTAGCGGCCAAGAGACCCAGTACTTC
TRBV7-9	many	NA	TRBJ2-3	CASSALGGTDTQYF	TGTGCCAGCAGCGCACTGGGGGGCACAGATACGCAGTATTTT
TRBV7-2	many	TRBD1	TRBJ2-5	CASSLRQGVRETQYF	TGTGCCAGCAGCTTAAGACAGGGTGTGAGGGAGACCCAGTACTTC
TRBV10-3	few	NA	TRBJ2-3	CAISAGGLDTQYF	TGTGCCATCAGTGCCGGGGGTTTGGATACGCAGTATTTT
TRBV28	NA	NA	TRBJ2-7	CASSPLPDKGLYEQYF	TGTGCCAGCAGTCCCCTCCCAGACAAGGGACTCTACGAGCAGTACTTC
TRBV9	many	NA	TRBJ2-3	CASSVEVRGPTGSTDTQYF	TGTGCCAGCAGCGTAGAAGTTCGGGGACCGACTGGGAGCACAGATACGCAGTATTTT
TRBV5-8	many	TRBD1	TRBJ2-4	CASSQGAYPTIQYF	TGTGCCAGCAGCCAGGGGGCTTACCCCACCATTCAGTACTTC
TRBV21-1	many	NA	TRBJ1-1	CASIPLGQVYTEAFF	TGTGCCAGCATCCCTTTGGGACAGGTGTACACTGAAGCTTTCTTT
TRBV6-6	many	TRBD2	TRBJ2-5	CASSLGSGAPETQYF	TGTGCCAGCAGTCTCGGTAGCGGGGCCCCGGAGACCCAGTACTTC
TRBV6-5	NA	NA	TRBJ1-1	CASSYNGGPNTEAFF	TGTGCCAGCAGTTACAATGGGGGGCCTAACACTGAAGCTTTCTTT
TRBV2	many	NA	TRBJ1-2	CASVGSYGYTF	TGTGCCAGCGTGGGGAGTTATGGCTACACCTTC
TRBV29-1	many	TRBD1	TRBJ2-2	CSGYRGSGELFF	TGCAGCGGTTACAGGGGTAGCGGGGAGCTGTTTTTT
TRBV5-6	NA	NA	TRBJ2-7	CASSLGFRVHEQYF	TGTGCCAGCAGCTTGGGTTTCAGGGTACACGAGCAGTACTTC
TRBV19	NA	TRBD1	TRBJ1-2	CASSQGQGASGYGYTF	TGTGCCAGTAGTCAAGGACAGGGGGCCTCTGGCTATGGCTACACCTTC
TRBV9	few	NA	TRBJ1-2	CASSVGWVINYGYTF	TGTGCCAGCAGCGTAGGTTGGGTCATCAACTATGGCTACACCTTC
TRBV11-2	NA	TRBD2	TRBJ2-1	CASSALAGGREQFF	TGTGCCAGCAGCGCACTAGCGGGGGGGCGGGAGCAGTTCTTC
TRBV15	NA	NA	TRBJ2-6	CATSDSEISGANVLTF	TGTGCCACCAGCGACTCTGAAATCTCTGGGGCCAACGTCCTGACTTTC
TRBV6-1	few	NA	TRBJ2-5	CASRARGGLKETQYF	TGTGCCAGCAGGGCCCGAGGAGGTTTGAAAGAGACCCAGTACTTC
TRBV2	many	NA	TRBJ2-7	CASSDPGPRRREQYF	TGTGCCAGCAGTGATCCAGGACCCCGGAGGCGCGAGCAGTACTTC
TRBV18	few	NA	TRBJ2-3	CASSLIQTSTSTDTQYF	TGTGCCAGCTCCCTTATTCAGACTTCTACTAGCACAGATACGCAGTATTTT